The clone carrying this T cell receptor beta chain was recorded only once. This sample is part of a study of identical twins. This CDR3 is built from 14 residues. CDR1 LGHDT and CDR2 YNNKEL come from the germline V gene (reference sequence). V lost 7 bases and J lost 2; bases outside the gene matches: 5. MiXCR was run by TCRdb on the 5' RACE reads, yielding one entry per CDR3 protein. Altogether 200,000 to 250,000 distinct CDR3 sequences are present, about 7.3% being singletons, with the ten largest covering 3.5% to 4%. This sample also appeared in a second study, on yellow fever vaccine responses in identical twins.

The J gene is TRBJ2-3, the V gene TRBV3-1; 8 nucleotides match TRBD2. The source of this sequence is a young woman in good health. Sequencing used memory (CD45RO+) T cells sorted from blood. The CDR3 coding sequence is TGTGCCAGCAAACGGGGGGGGAACACAGATACGCAGTATTTT. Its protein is CASKRGGNTDTQYF.